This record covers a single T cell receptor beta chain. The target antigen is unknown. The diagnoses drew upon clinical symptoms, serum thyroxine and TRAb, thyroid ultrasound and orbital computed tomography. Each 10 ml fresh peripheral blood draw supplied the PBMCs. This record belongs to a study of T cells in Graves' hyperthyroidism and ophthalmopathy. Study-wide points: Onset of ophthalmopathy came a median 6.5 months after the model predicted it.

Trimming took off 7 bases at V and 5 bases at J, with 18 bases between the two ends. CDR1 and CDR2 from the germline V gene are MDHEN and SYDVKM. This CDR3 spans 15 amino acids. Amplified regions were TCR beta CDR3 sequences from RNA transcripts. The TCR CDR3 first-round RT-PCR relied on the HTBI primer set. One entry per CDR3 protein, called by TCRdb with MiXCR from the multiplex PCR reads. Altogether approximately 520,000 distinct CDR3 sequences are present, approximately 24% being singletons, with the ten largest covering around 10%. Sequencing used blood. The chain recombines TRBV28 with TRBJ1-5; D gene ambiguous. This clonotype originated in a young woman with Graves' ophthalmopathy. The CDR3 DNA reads TGTGCCAGCACCTCCCTAGGAGGGAACGATCAGCCCCAGCATTTT. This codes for CASTSLGGNDQPQHF.